The 21 T cell receptor beta chains presented below share a single source sample, sequenced in a study of blood T cell repertoires in COVID-19. The assay was immunoSEQ multiplex PCR, and TCRdb's table has in-frame clones only and misses some. The sample lists 270,000 or so clones, about 87% occurring once. The specimen was PBMCs or T cells enriched from blood (not recorded which). The receptor set was obtained from a woman under 40 with acute COVID-19.

The J gene is TRBJ2-2, the V gene TRBV5-1; 8 nucleotides agree with TRBD2. J lost 6 bases, V lost 1 base, and 8 bases had no gene match. CDR1 is SGHRS and CDR2 is YFSETQ in the germline V gene. The CDR3 has 16 residues. The chain's CDR3 is CASSLLGLGGSGELFF. Here the CDR3 DNA reads TGCGCCAGCAGCTTGTTGGGACTAGGCGGGTCCGGGGAGCTGTTTTTT.

In its sample, this clone was seen a few times. The J gene is TRBJ1-2, the V gene TRBV2; tentatively, D is TRBD1 (6 bases). Germline lookup yields CDR1 SNHLY and CDR2 FYNNEI. This CDR3 has 14 residues. V shed 7 bases and J shed 4 bases, with 16 bases lying between them. The CDR3 reads CASKDGTGFYGYTF. DNA for the CDR3: TGTGCCAGCAAAGATGGAACAGGGTTCTATGGCTACACCTTC. Based on the CDR3 plus reference TRBV2 and TRBJ1-2, the full variable domain is EPEVTQTPSHQVTQMGQEVILRCVPISNHLYFYWYRQILGQKVEFLVSFYNNEISEKSEIFDDQFSVERPDGSNFTLKIRSTKLEDSAMYFCASKDGTGFYGYTFGSGTRLTVV.

The chain joins TRBV5-4 to TRBJ1-3; the match to TRBD1 covers 10 bases. Germline V gene lookup returns CDR1 SGHNT and CDR2 YYREEE (reference sequence). V lost 4 bases, J lost 4 bases, and 2 bases stayed unmatched. This CDR3 contains 14 residues. CDR3 sequence: CASSKGQGGNTIYF. The CDR3 DNA is TGTGCCAGCAGCAAGGGACAGGGGGGAAACACCATATATTTT.

The chain has TRBV5-8 and TRBJ1-6; D unresolved. CDR3 length: 17 amino acids. The V end lost 0 bases, the J end lost 0 bases, and 10 bases lay between the germline ends. Germline V gene data show CDR1 as SGHTS and CDR2 as YDEGEE. The chain's CDR3 is CASSLEVASSYNSPLHF. For the CDR3, the DNA is TGTGCCAGCAGCTTGGAGGTAGCTAGCTCCTATAATTCACCCCTCCACTTT.

This clone was recorded a few times. The chain joins TRBV5-4 to TRBJ1-1; D is uncertain. The V and J ends lost 4 bases and 6 bases respectively, with 13 bases between them. Germline-derived CDR1 and CDR2 are SGHNT and YYREEE (reference sequence). The CDR3 covers 13 residues. The CDR3 DNA sequence: TGTGCCAGCAGCCCCCCTAGCGAGGCTGAAGCTTTCTTT. This translates into CASSPPSEAEAFF.

The J gene is TRBJ2-1, the V gene TRBV7-9; a possible D gene is TRBD2 (5 bases). There are 15 residues in the CDR3. CDR1 SEHNR and CDR2 FQNEAQ come from the germline V gene (reference sequence). Trimming removed 5 bases at V and 5 bases at J, with 16 bases between. The CDR3: CASSQDRDPNNEQFF. The CDR3 coding sequence is TGTGCCAGCAGCCAAGACCGGGATCCCAACAATGAGCAGTTCTTC.

Turning to this clone: This CDR3 is also generated by other DNA sequences in the sample. This rearrangement joins TRBV28 to TRBJ1-5, with 11 bases lining up with TRBD1. The CDR3 covers 15 residues. CDR1 is MDHEN, CDR2 SYDVKM, per germline. V lost 5 bases to trimming and J lost 2 bases; unmatched junction nucleotides: 2. The DNA for the CDR3 is TGTGCCAGCAGTCCGGGACAGGGGGGCAATCAGCCCCAGCATTTT. Translated: CASSPGQGGNQPQHF. The entire variable domain, with the rest obtained from reference TRBV28 and TRBJ1-5, is as follows: DVKVTQSSRYLVKRTGEKVFLECVQDMDHENMFWYRQDPGLGLRLIYFSYDVKMKEKGDIPEGYSVSREKKERFSLILESASTNQTSMYLCASSPGQGGNQPQHFGDGTRLSIL.

This clone was observed a single time. The chain uses TRBV2 and TRBJ2-1; a possible D gene is TRBD1 (6 bases). Germline assignment: CDR1 SNHLY and CDR2 FYNNEI. Trimming took off 7 bases at V and 0 bases at J, with 7 bases between the two ends. This CDR3 comprises 13 residues. The CDR3 loop is CASKTGSYNEQFF. DNA for the CDR3: TGTGCCAGCAAGACAGGCTCCTACAATGAGCAGTTCTTC.

The chain combines TRBV11-3 with TRBJ2-7; TRBD2 matches 11 bases. The CDR3 is 14 amino acids. Unmatched junction bases numbered 5, after V lost 4 bases and J lost 6 bases. Germline V gives CDR1 SGHNT, CDR2 YENEEA. This chain's CDR3 is CASSSTSGSSEQYF. CDR3 nucleotides: TGTGCCAGCAGCTCAACTAGCGGGAGCTCCGAGCAGTACTTC.

The chain carries TRBV19 and TRBJ2-7; no clear D gene. Germline V gene sequence: CDR1 LNHDA, CDR2 SQIVND (reference sequence). V lost 2 bases and J 3 bases, leaving 8 bases between the germline ends. The length of the CDR3 is 13 residues. The CDR3 region is CASSITWSYEQYF. As DNA, the CDR3 is TGTGCCAGTAGTATAACATGGAGCTACGAGCAGTACTTC.

This chain links TRBV27 with TRBJ1-5, with D hard to call. This CDR3 has 13 residues. Trimming stripped 1 base from V and 3 bases from J, with 4 bases between. CDR1 is MNHEY, CDR2 SMNVEV, per germline (reference sequence). The CDR3 DNA follows: TGTGCCAGCAGTTTATACACCAATCAGCCCCAGCATTTT. This translates into CASSLYTNQPQHF.

This chain connects TRBV6-5 to TRBJ2-2; D perhaps matches TRBD2 (6 bases). Germline V lookup: CDR1 MNHEY, CDR2 SVGAGI. The CDR3 runs to 16 residues. V dropped 4 bases and J dropped 9 bases, with 21 bases sitting between them. CDR3 DNA sequence: TGTGCCAGCAGTTCCCCCCCGACTAGTCCTGAGCGGGAGCTGTTTTTT. Its protein product is CASSSPPTSPERELFF.

The chain links TRBV2 to TRBJ2-3; no clear D. Germline V gene lookup returns CDR1 SNHLY and CDR2 FYNNEI. Deletions cut 7 bases from V and 2 bases from J, with 4 bases between. CDR3 length: 11 amino acids. The CDR3 nucleotides are TGTGCCAGCACCAACACAGATACGCAGTATTTT. It encodes CASTNTDTQYF.

The chain joins TRBV29-1 to TRBJ1-4; no reliable D call. Trimming removed 6 bases from V and 0 bases from J, with 2 bases in between. Looked up from germline, CDR1 is SQVTM and CDR2 is ANQGSEA. This CDR3 comprises 11 residues. The CDR3 DNA reads TGCAGCGTCTCAACTAATGAAAAACTGTTTTTT. Protein sequence: CSVSTNEKLFF.

The chain uses TRBV3-1 (or the pseudogene TRBV3-2) and TRBJ1-2, with 9 positions matching TRBD1. Germline V gene sequence: CDR1 LGHDT, CDR2 YNNKEL (reference sequence). The CDR3 consists of 14 residues. J gave up 8 bases and V 1 base, and 5 bases lay outside the gene matches. The CDR3 reads CASSQVGQGSGYTF. The CDR3 nucleotides are TGTGCCAGCAGCCAAGTAGGACAGGGGTCCGGCTACACCTTC.

The DNA of the CDR3 is TGTGCCAGTAGCTTCCCCACGGGGGGCGAAGTGGGCCTTGAGCAGTTCTTC. Residues: CASSFPTGGEVGLEQFF. This rearrangement joins TRBV19 to TRBJ2-1; D perhaps matches TRBD2 (7 bases). Germline loops: CDR1 LNHDA, CDR2 SQIVND (reference sequence). This CDR3 is built from 17 residues. The V gene lost 6 bases and the J gene lost 9 bases, with 27 bases spanning the gap.

This chain joins TRBV28 and TRBJ2-1, with no clear D. Germline-derived CDR1 and CDR2 are MDHEN and SYDVKM. CDR3 length: 13 amino acids. V was clipped by 4 bases and J by 0 bases, with 4 bases between them. CDR3: CASSYSSYNEQFF. The CDR3 nucleotides are TGTGCCAGCAGTTATAGCTCCTACAATGAGCAGTTCTTC.

The chain links TRBV30 to TRBJ2-2; D is ambiguous. Germline V gives CDR1 GTSNPN, CDR2 SVGIG (reference sequence). V dropped 8 bases and J dropped 1 base, with 8 bases sitting between them. CDR3 length: 12 amino acids. The CDR3 region has the DNA TGTGCCCAGACTGAGAACACCGGGGAGCTGTTTTTT. This gives the protein CAQTENTGELFF.

The chain employs TRBV6-6 and TRBJ2-2; 12 nucleotides match TRBD1. V trimming: 6 bases; J trimming: 4 bases; junction bases outside the gene matches: 3. Germline V lookup: CDR1 MNHNY, CDR2 SVGAGI (reference sequence). The CDR3 loop spans 15 amino acids. CDR3 sequence: CASRGTGGATGELFF. DNA for the CDR3: TGTGCCAGCAGGGGGACAGGGGGCGCCACCGGGGAGCTGTTTTTT.

CDR3 sequence: CASSVRLAQSYNEQFF. In DNA form, the CDR3 reads TGTGCCAGCAGCGTCCGACTAGCGCAGTCCTACAATGAGCAGTTCTTC. The chain employs TRBV7-2 and TRBJ2-1; 8 nucleotides agree with TRBD2. The CDR3 has 16 amino acids. J lost 1 base, V lost 5 bases, and 7 bases had no gene match. CDR1 is SGHTA and CDR2 is FQGNSA in the germline V gene. Full variable domain (outside the CDR3, taken from reference TRBV7-2 and TRBJ2-1): GAGVSQSPSNKVTEKGKDVELRCDPISGHTALYWYRQSLGQGLEFLIYFQGNSAPDKSGLPSDRFSAERTGGSVSTLTIQRTQQEDSAVYLCASSVRLAQSYNEQFFGPGTRLTVL.

The rearrangement joins TRBV16 to TRBJ1-1, with 10 bases lining up with TRBD1. This CDR3 spans 15 amino acids. Germline V CDR1 and CDR2: KGHSY, FQNENV. Losses at the gene ends were 0 bases for V and 3 bases for J; bases not matched to a gene: 1. The CDR3 region has the DNA TGTGCCAGCAGCCAATCGGGACAGGGGCACACTGAAGCTTTCTTT. This encodes CASSQSGQGHTEAFF.